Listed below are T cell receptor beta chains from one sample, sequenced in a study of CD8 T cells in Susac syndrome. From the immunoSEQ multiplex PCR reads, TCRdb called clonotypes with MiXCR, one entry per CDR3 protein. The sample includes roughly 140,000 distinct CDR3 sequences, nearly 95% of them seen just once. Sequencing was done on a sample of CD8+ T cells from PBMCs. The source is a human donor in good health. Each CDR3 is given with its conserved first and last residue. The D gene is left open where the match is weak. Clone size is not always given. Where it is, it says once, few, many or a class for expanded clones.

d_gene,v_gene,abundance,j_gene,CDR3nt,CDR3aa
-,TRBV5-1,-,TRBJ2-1,TGTGCCAGCAGTTTGGCGGGTGAGCAGTTCTTC,CASSLAGEQFF
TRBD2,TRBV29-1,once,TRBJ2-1,TGCAGCGTTTTCCTAGCGGCCACGGGGGAGCAGTTCTTC,CSVFLAATGEQFF
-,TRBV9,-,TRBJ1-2,TGTGCCAGCAGCCCCACAGGATCAGAGAACTATGGCTACACCTTC,CASSPTGSENYGYTF
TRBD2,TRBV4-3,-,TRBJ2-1,TGCGCCAGCAGCCAAAGACTAGCGGGCCTATACAATGAGCAGTTCTTC,CASSQRLAGLYNEQFF
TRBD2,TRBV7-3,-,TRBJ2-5,TGTGCCAGCGCCTGGGGAGCGGGAGGGCAAGAGACCCAGTACTTC,CASAWGAGGQETQYF
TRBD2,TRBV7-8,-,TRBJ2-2,TGTGCCAGCAGCTTAGGACGGCTAGCGGTCACCGGGGAGCTGTTTTTT,CASSLGRLAVTGELFF
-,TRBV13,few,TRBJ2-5,TGTGCCAGCAGCTTAGTGGGGGGAGAGACCCAGTACTTC,CASSLVGGETQYF
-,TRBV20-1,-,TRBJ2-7,TGCAGTGCTAGATCCCAGCAAAGCTACGAGCAGTACTTC,CSARSQQSYEQYF
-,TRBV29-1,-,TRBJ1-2,TGCAGCGTTGATTCCCCTGGACCTCCGGGGGGCTATGGCTACACCTTC,CSVDSPGPPGGYGYTF
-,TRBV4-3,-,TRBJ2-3,TGCGCCAGCAGCCAAGAACCCGGGAGCGGCACAGATACGCAGTATTTT,CASSQEPGSGTDTQYF
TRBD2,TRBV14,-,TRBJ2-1,TGTGCCAGCAGCCCAGGGGCGGGAGGCCCCTACAATGAGCAGTTCTTC,CASSPGAGGPYNEQFF
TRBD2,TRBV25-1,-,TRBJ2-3,TGTGCCAGCGGACGGGAGGGCCGGGGAGATACGCAGTATTTT,CASGREGRGDTQYF
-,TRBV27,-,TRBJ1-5,TGTGCCAGCAGCTTCACAGGGTACGAGCAGCCCCAGCATTTT,CASSFTGYEQPQHF
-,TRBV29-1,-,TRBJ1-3,TGCAGCGTTGAGGGGACGGTAGGCGGAAACACCATATATTTT,CSVEGTVGGNTIYF
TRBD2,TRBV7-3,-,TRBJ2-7,TGTGCCAGCAGCGGAATGCTGGGGACTAGCCGAGTGAGGGGCGAGCAGTACTTC,CASSGMLGTSRVRGEQYF
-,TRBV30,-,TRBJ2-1,TGTGCCTGGAGCCTCGGGGGATTAACCTACAATGAGCAGTTCTTC,CAWSLGGLTYNEQFF
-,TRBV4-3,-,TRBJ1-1,TGCGCCAGCAGCCAAGGGGGTTATACTGAAGCTTTCTTT,CASSQGGYTEAFF
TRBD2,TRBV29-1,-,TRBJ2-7,TGCAGCGTTGAAGATTTCCCGACTAGCGGGAGCTACGAGCAGTACTTC,CSVEDFPTSGSYEQYF
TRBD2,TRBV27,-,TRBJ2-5,TGTGCCAGCAGTCCCGATAGCGGGAGAAGGGAGACCCAGTACTTC,CASSPDSGRRETQYF
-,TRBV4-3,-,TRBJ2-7,TGCGCCAGCAGCCCCAGCGGAGCCACTCCCTACGAGCAGTACTTC,CASSPSGATPYEQYF
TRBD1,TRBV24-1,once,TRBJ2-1,TGTGCCACCAGTGATTTCGCTTGGGGTGACAGGGGTTTGAGTGAGCAGTTCTTC,CATSDFAWGDRGLSEQFF
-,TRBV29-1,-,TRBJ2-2,TGCAGCGTCCTGGGCCTAACGGGGGAGCTGTTTTTT,CSVLGLTGELFF